A single TCR beta chain is shown here with its context. The antigen is unknown. The sample originates from a study of cytomegalovirus exposure and HLA in healthy donors. General observations from the study: A previous analysis found most TCR beta V segments productive roughly 87% or roughly 30% of the time. The number of N-insertions in an Asian-associated ancestry cluster was reportedly below the approximately 680-donor mean in a later analysis.

PCR involved 60 Vbeta and 13 Jbeta primers. Profiled with immunoSEQ multiplex PCR; TCRdb holds only in-frame clones, not every one. Here the sample spans 55,000 to 70,000 clones, 75% to 85% being singletons. V lost 0 bases and J 8 bases, leaving 11 bases between the germline ends. This CDR3 contains 13 residues. CDR1 is SGHNT, CDR2 YYREEE, per germline (reference sequence). Sequences were obtained from PBMCs. The sequence was collected from a male donor in good health and CMV-seronegative. This chain links TRBV5-4 with TRBJ1-2; D not resolved. The CDR3 DNA reads TGTGCCAGCAGCTTGGGGCCTGGGGAGGGCTACACCTTC. Its protein product is CASSLGPGEGYTF. Full variable domain (remainder filled in from reference TRBV5-4 and TRBJ1-2): ETGVTQSPTHLIKTRGQQVTLRCSSQSGHNTVSWYQQALGQGPQFIFQYYREEENGRGNFPPRFSGLQFPNYSSELNVNALELDDSALYLCASSLGPGEGYTFGSGTRLTVV.